This is a list of T cell receptor beta chains from one sample in a study of T cell changes during pregnancy in multiple sclerosis. Sequenced by immunoSEQ multiplex PCR; TCRdb stores in-frame clones only, minus some. The repertoire consists of 130,000 or so clones, with about 96% occurring once and the leading ten covering 0.44%. Here the sequenced sample was peripheral blood, taken after pregnancy. The receptors derive from a female donor with multiple sclerosis, enrolled in a pregnancy study. CDR3s include the opening cysteine and the closing phenylalanine or tryptophan. A D gene is named only where the DNA matches it firmly. Expanded clones are given a class, and other clones once, few, many or no size at all.

V gene	clone size	J gene	D gene	CDR3 protein	CDR3 DNA
TRBV5-1	-	TRBJ1-3	-	CASSLDGGNTIYF	TGCGCCAGCAGCTTGGACGGTGGAAACACCATATATTTT
TRBV28	-	TRBJ2-7	-	CASSLTGAYEQYF	TGTGCCAGCAGTTTGACAGGAGCCTACGAGCAGTACTTC
TRBV7-8	once	TRBJ2-1	TRBD2	CASSVTSGRVRGNEQFF	TGTGCCAGCAGCGTGACTAGCGGGAGGGTTAGGGGCAATGAGCAGTTCTTC
TRBV13	-	TRBJ1-1	-	CASSLLGPMNTEAFF	TGTGCCAGCAGCTTATTGGGGCCGATGAACACTGAAGCTTTCTTT
TRBV7-2	-	TRBJ1-5	TRBD1	CASSLEGQSNQPQHF	TGTGCCAGCAGCTTAGAGGGACAGTCGAATCAGCCCCAGCATTTT
TRBV19	-	TRBJ2-1	-	CASSIVTGPSSNEQFF	TGTGCCAGTAGTATAGTAACAGGCCCCTCGTCAAATGAGCAGTTCTTC
TRBV10-3	-	TRBJ2-5	TRBD1	CAISDRIQETQYF	TGTGCCATTTCGGACAGGATACAAGAGACCCAGTACTTC
TRBV5-1	-	TRBJ2-2	-	CASSSSGTNTGELFF	TGCGCCAGCAGCTCCAGCGGTACGAACACCGGGGAGCTGTTTTTT
TRBV27	-	TRBJ2-7	-	CASSFFRSSYEQYF	TGTGCCAGCAGTTTTTTTAGGAGCTCCTACGAGCAGTACTTC
TRBV7-2	-	TRBJ2-7	-	CASSPSMREQYF	TGTGCCAGCAGCCCTAGTATGAGGGAGCAGTACTTC
TRBV5-4	-	TRBJ2-5	-	CASSPDTNQETQYF	TGTGCCAGCAGTCCCGACACCAACCAAGAGACCCAGTACTTC
TRBV9	-	TRBJ2-3	-	CASSEGTDTQYF	TGTGCCAGCTCGGAGGGCACAGATACGCAGTATTTT
TRBV21-1	-	TRBJ1-4	-	CASSKVGRPATNEKLFF	TGTGCCAGCAGCAAAGTCGGCAGGCCAGCAACTAATGAAAAACTGTTTTTT
TRBV5-5	-	TRBJ2-7	TRBD1	CASSLYSGQTYEQYF	TGTGCCAGCAGCTTGTATTCGGGACAGACTTACGAGCAGTACTTC
TRBV4-2	-	TRBJ1-1	-	CASGKSPGTPDTEAFF	TGTGCCAGCGGAAAAAGCCCCGGGACTCCTGATACTGAAGCTTTCTTT
TRBV30	-	TRBJ1-1	-	CAWLTVGNTEAFF	TGTGCCTGGTTGACAGTAGGGAACACTGAAGCTTTCTTT
TRBV28	-	TRBJ2-1	TRBD2	CASSFTLAGTSYNEQFF	TGTGCCAGCAGTTTCACCTTAGCGGGCACTTCCTACAATGAGCAGTTCTTC
TRBV7-6	-	TRBJ2-6	TRBD1	CASSWEGQGASGANVLTF	TGTGCCAGCAGCTGGGAGGGACAGGGGGCATCTGGGGCCAACGTCCTGACTTTC
TRBV28	-	TRBJ1-5	TRBD1	CASSSGGTGGKYSNQPQHF	TGTGCCAGCAGTTCCGGCGGGACAGGGGGCAAATATAGCAATCAGCCCCAGCATTTT
TRBV11-2	-	TRBJ2-3	-	CASSLGGVREHTQYF	TGTGCCAGCAGCTTAGGGGGCGTTCGGGAGCATACGCAGTATTTT
TRBV27	-	TRBJ2-7	-	CASSFRGYEQYF	TGTGCCAGCAGTTTCAGGGGATACGAGCAGTACTTC
TRBV29-1	once	TRBJ2-5	TRBD2	CSVEGLAGEETQYF	TGCAGCGTTGAGGGACTAGCGGGAGAAGAGACCCAGTACTTC
TRBV29-1	-	TRBJ2-2	TRBD2	CSVESLAGGSHGELFF	TGCAGCGTTGAGTCACTAGCGGGAGGGTCTCACGGGGAGCTGTTTTTT
TRBV6-4	-	TRBJ2-1	-	CASSDIHNEQFF	TGTGCCAGCAGTGATATCCACAATGAGCAGTTCTTC
TRBV4-3	few	TRBJ2-1	-	CASSGSPLSQVEGNEQFF	TGCGCCAGCAGCGGTTCCCCCCTTTCTCAGGTGGAGGGCAATGAGCAGTTCTTC
TRBV11-2	-	TRBJ2-7	TRBD2	CASSSPRGGAGYEQYF	TGTGCCAGCAGCTCGCCTCGGGGGGGGGCAGGCTACGAGCAGTACTTC
TRBV28	once	TRBJ1-1	TRBD1	CATQTGGTEAFF	TGTGCCACCCAGACAGGGGGCACTGAAGCTTTCTTT
TRBV2	-	TRBJ2-3	TRBD2	CASSLRLAGGPDTQYF	TGTGCCAGCAGCCTTAGACTAGCGGGAGGGCCAGATACGCAGTATTTT
TRBV28	-	TRBJ2-7	TRBD1	CASDDGGTGTYEQYF	TGTGCCAGCGATGATGGGGGGACAGGGACCTACGAGCAGTACTTC
TRBV5-4	-	TRBJ1-2	-	CASSWATGGGGYTF	TGTGCCAGCAGCTGGGCGACCGGGGGAGGCGGCTACACCTTC
TRBV5-1	-	TRBJ2-1	TRBD2	CASSLLGLAVSSYNEQFF	TGCGCCAGCAGCTTGTTGGGACTAGCGGTAAGCTCCTACAATGAGCAGTTCTTC
TRBV4-3	-	TRBJ1-3	-	CASSQGTQQGSGNTIYF	TGCGCCAGCAGCCAAGGGACCCAACAGGGCTCAGGAAACACCATATATTTT
TRBV10-3	-	TRBJ2-1	TRBD2	CAISVLAGGYNEQFF	TGTGCCATCAGCGTACTAGCGGGAGGTTACAATGAGCAGTTCTTC
TRBV6-6	-	TRBJ1-4	TRBD1	CASSRDRKTLKLFF	TGTGCCAGCAGCAGGGACAGGAAGACCTTAAAACTGTTTTTT
TRBV5-1	-	TRBJ2-5	-	CASSLSSSVETQYF	TGCGCCAGCAGCTTGTCGAGCTCGGTGGAGACCCAGTACTTC
TRBV7-6	-	TRBJ2-3	-	CASSLGMGSTGPTDTQYF	TGTGCCAGCAGCTTAGGTATGGGTAGTACAGGGCCCACAGATACGCAGTATTTT
TRBV4-1	-	TRBJ2-7	TRBD2	CASSQVLAGGGEQYF	TGCGCCAGCAGCCAGGTCCTAGCGGGAGGGGGAGAGCAGTACTTC
TRBV9	-	TRBJ1-2	-	CASSVGLSYGYTF	TGTGCCAGCAGCGTAGGACTGTCCTATGGCTACACCTTC
TRBV7-2	-	TRBJ2-7	-	CASSLAAGAYEQYF	TGTGCCAGCAGCTTAGCGGCCGGGGCCTACGAGCAGTACTTC
TRBV19	-	TRBJ1-3	-	CASSIVGFGGSGNTIYF	TGTGCCAGTAGTATAGTTGGTTTTGGCGGCTCTGGAAACACCATATATTTT
TRBV19	-	TRBJ2-3	-	CASSPPWRPPTTDTQYF	TGTGCCAGTAGTCCCCCTTGGCGGCCCCCTACAACAGATACGCAGTATTTT
TRBV4-3	-	TRBJ1-3	-	CASSQDPSRNTIYF	TGCGCCAGCAGCCAAGATCCTAGCAGAAACACCATATATTTT
TRBV6-5	-	TRBJ1-1	TRBD1	CASATGTENTEAFF	TGTGCCAGCGCGACCGGGACAGAGAACACTGAAGCTTTCTTT
TRBV25-1	-	TRBJ2-5	TRBD2	CASSEREDRETQYF	TGTGCCAGCAGTGAGCGGGAGGATAGAGAGACCCAGTACTTC
TRBV5-1	-	TRBJ2-7	-	CASIDSGNEQYF	TGCGCCAGCATCGATTCAGGGAACGAGCAGTACTTC
TRBV6-9	-	TRBJ2-1	TRBD1	CASSYSEPGQEEVGSYNEQFF	TGTGCCAGCAGTTATTCCGAACCGGGACAGGAGGAGGTAGGCTCCTACAATGAGCAGTTCTTC
TRBV28	-	TRBJ2-7	-	CASSFIDEQYF	TGTGCCAGCAGTTTTATCGACGAGCAGTACTTC
TRBV29-1	-	TRBJ2-1	TRBD2	CSIEGASGSSYNEQFF	TGCAGCATTGAGGGGGCTAGCGGGAGCTCCTACAATGAGCAGTTCTTC